Shown below are 32 T cell receptor beta chains from a single sample sequenced in a study of blood T cell repertoires in COVID-19. The data were produced by immunoSEQ multiplex PCR, yet TCRdb's version contains in-frame clones alone and is incomplete. Among under 250,000 clones listed, 88% were seen once. Sample: PBMCs or T cells enriched from blood (not recorded which). Every receptor here comes from a woman aged 40 to 50 who had been exposed to COVID-19.

The V gene is TRBV5-6, the J gene TRBJ1-6; D is unresolved. Trimming left V 1 base short and J 6 bases short, with 8 bases between. The germline V gene has CDR1 SGHDT and CDR2 YYEEEE. There are 14 residues in the CDR3. In nucleotides, the CDR3 is TGTGCCAGCAGCTTGCCCGTGAGTAATTCACCCCTCCACTTT. It specifies CASSLPVSNSPLHF.

V gene TRBV3-1 (or the pseudogene TRBV3-2) combines with J gene TRBJ1-2; TRBD1 matches at 9 bases. This CDR3 has 16 residues. From germline, CDR1 is LGHDT and CDR2 YNNKEL (reference sequence). Unmatched junction bases numbered 8, after V lost 1 base and J lost 5 bases. The CDR3 is CASSQVGGTGTYGYTF. DNA for the CDR3: TGTGCCAGCAGCCAAGTAGGCGGGACAGGGACGTATGGCTACACCTTC.

The chain combines TRBV5-1 with TRBJ2-1; D is undetermined. Between the trimmed V and J ends, which lost 7 bases and 8 bases, there was a span of 16 bases. The CDR3 has 13 residues. CDR1 and CDR2 (germline): SGHRS, YFSETQ. The CDR3 nucleotides read TGCGCCAGCCAACCCGGGTCTTTCGATGAGCAGTTCTTC. Its protein is CASQPGSFDEQFF. Using reference TRBV5-1 and TRBJ2-1 for the parts outside the CDR3, the full variable domain is KAGVTQTPRYLIKTRGQQVTLSCSPISGHRSVSWYQQTPGQGLQFLFEYFSETQRNKGNFPGRFSGRQFSNSRSEMNVSTLELGDSALYLCASQPGSFDEQFFGPGTRLTVL.

The V call is TRBV24-1, the J call TRBJ1-1, with D unresolved. V dropped 0 bases and J dropped 6 bases, with 13 bases sitting between them. This CDR3 comprises 15 residues. Looked up from germline, CDR1 is KGHDR and CDR2 is SFDVKD. The CDR3 nucleotides read TGTGCCACCAGTGATTTGCCGGAGATTCTCGCTGAAGCTTTCTTT. It yields the protein CATSDLPEILAEAFF.

This chain uses TRBV5-1 with TRBJ1-4, with 8 bases identical to TRBD1. The junction had 8 bases not matched to a gene; V was cut back by 5 bases and J by 8 bases. The CDR3 is 14 residues long. CDR1 and CDR2 from the germline V gene are SGHRS and YFSETQ. The chain's CDR3 is CASSSGQGAEKLFF. The CDR3 nucleotides read TGCGCCAGCAGTTCAGGACAGGGAGCAGAAAAACTGTTTTTT.

The rearrangement joins TRBV15 to TRBJ2-1, with 9 bases identical to TRBD2. CDR3 length equals 16 residues. V gave up 0 bases and J gave up 9 bases; unmatched junction bases: 9. Germline CDR1 and CDR2: LNHNV and YYDKDF (reference sequence). Here the CDR3 reads CATSRELGGGDLEQFF. The CDR3 DNA reads TGTGCCACCAGCAGAGAGCTCGGCGGGGGGGACCTTGAGCAGTTCTTC.

This sequence joins TRBV6-1 and TRBJ1-4; D remains unclear. Germline V gene sequence: CDR1 MNHNS, CDR2 SASEGT. V was shortened by 3 bases and J by 8 bases, with 10 bases between the two germline ends. The CDR3 loop spans 13 amino acids. The CDR3 DNA is TGTGCCAGCAGTGAGGCAGGATACGAAAAACTGTTTTTT. Amino acid sequence: CASSEAGYEKLFF.

The CDR3 region is CASSQDINEQFF. The CDR3 nucleotides are TGTGCCAGCAGCCAAGACATAAATGAGCAGTTCTTC. The rearrangement joins TRBV7-3 to TRBJ2-1; D gene uncertain. Trimming took off 5 bases at V and 7 bases at J, with 9 bases between the two ends. Germline V gives CDR1 SGHTA, CDR2 FQGTGA. CDR3 length: 12 residues.

The chain carries TRBV7-6 and TRBJ2-3; tentative D call: TRBD1 (6 bases). Per germline, CDR1 SGHVS and CDR2 FNYEAQ. This CDR3 is 16 amino acids long. The V and J ends lost 5 bases and 2 bases respectively, with 17 bases between them. The CDR3 coding sequence is TGTGCCAGCAGCCCACAGACAGGACCTCACACAGATACGCAGTATTTT. It codes for CASSPQTGPHTDTQYF.

The chain joins TRBV11-2 to TRBJ2-1, with TRBD2 identical over 11 bases. V shed 8 bases and J 9 bases; nucleotides not matched to a gene: 6. This CDR3 has 13 residues. Looked up from germline, CDR1 is SGHAT and CDR2 is FQNNGV. The CDR3 here is CASATSGRLEQFF. The CDR3 DNA is TGTGCCAGCGCCACTAGCGGGAGACTTGAGCAGTTCTTC. Full variable domain (remainder filled in from reference TRBV11-2 and TRBJ2-1): EAGVAQSPRYKIIEKRQSVAFWCNPISGHATLYWYQQILGQGPKLLIQFQNNGVVDDSQLPKDRFSAERLKGVDSTLKIQPAKLEDSAVYLCASATSGRLEQFFGPGTRLTVL.

The V call is TRBV29-1, the J call TRBJ1-2, with TRBD1 matching over 7 bases. The CDR3 totals 14 residues. Germline V gene sequence: CDR1 SQVTM, CDR2 ANQGSEA. V dropped 7 bases and J dropped 4; count of bases not matched to a gene: 12. The CDR3 loop is CSANTGQLIYGYTF. The CDR3 DNA follows: TGCAGCGCTAATACGGGACAGCTTATCTATGGCTACACCTTC.

The table lists this clone with a few counts. The rearrangement joins TRBV5-4 to TRBJ1-2; 8 bases line up with TRBD1. This CDR3 contains 13 residues. Unmatched junction bases numbered 6, after V lost 7 bases and J lost 4 bases. Germline CDR1 and CDR2: SGHNT and YYREEE (reference sequence). For the CDR3, the DNA is TGTGCCAGCTTTCGGACAGGGTCCTATGGCTACACCTTC. It specifies CASFRTGSYGYTF. Full variable domain (missing parts from reference TRBV5-4 and TRBJ1-2): ETGVTQSPTHLIKTRGQQVTLRCSSQSGHNTVSWYQQALGQGPQFIFQYYREEENGRGNFPPRFSGLQFPNYSSELNVNALELDDSALYLCASFRTGSYGYTFGSGTRLTVV.

This clone was detected once. This chain joins TRBV7-2 and TRBJ1-1; D unclear. V was trimmed by 5 bases and J by 5 bases, leaving 18 bases between them. The CDR3 has 15 residues. Germline V CDR1 and CDR2: SGHTA, FQGNSA. CDR3 DNA: TGTGCCAGCAGCGAGGACTCAGAAAGAGGAACTGAAGCTTTCTTT. Its protein product is CASSEDSERGTEAFF. Looking up the rest from reference TRBV7-2 and TRBJ1-1 gives the full variable domain: GAGVSQSPSNKVTEKGKDVELRCDPISGHTALYWYRQSLGQGLEFLIYFQGNSAPDKSGLPSDRFSAERTGGSVSTLTIQRTQQEDSAVYLCASSEDSERGTEAFFGQGTRLTVV.

The chain employs TRBV9 and TRBJ2-1; D not certain. V was trimmed by 1 base and J by 1 base, leaving 6 bases between them. CDR3 length equals 14 residues. Germline CDR1 is SGDLS and CDR2 is YYNGEE. CDR3 sequence: CASSVTVSYNEQFF. CDR3 DNA sequence: TGTGCCAGCAGCGTAACGGTGTCCTACAATGAGCAGTTCTTC.

This clone was counted a single time. V gene TRBV30 combines with J gene TRBJ2-3; 10 bases match TRBD2. The germline gives CDR1 GTSNPN, CDR2 SVGIG (reference sequence). The CDR3 runs 16 residues. V was clipped by 4 bases and J by 3 bases; unmatched bases: 10. The DNA for the CDR3 is TGTGCCTGGACAGGTAGCGGGAGGTTGCCGACAGATACGCAGTATTTT. This translates into CAWTGSGRLPTDTQYF.

V and J are TRBV9 and TRBJ2-1, with a possible D match to TRBD1 (5 bases). CDR1 is SGDLS and CDR2 is YYNGEE in the germline V gene. The CDR3 length is 14 residues. V lost 4 bases and J lost 9, with 17 bases in between. This CDR3 reads CASSLDLMQGEQFF. CDR3 nucleotides: TGTGCCAGCAGCTTGGACCTCATGCAGGGTGAGCAGTTCTTC.

The chain employs TRBV21-1 and TRBJ1-4; the table's D gene call, TRBD1, was not cross checked with the DNA. TRBV21-1 is a documented pseudogene. The CDR3 totals 17 residues. The CDR3 loop is CASSKERDREEYEKLFF. CDR3 in DNA: TGTGCCAGCAGCAAAGAGCGGGACAGGGAGGAGTATGAAAAACTGTTTTTT.

This chain connects TRBV5-1 to TRBJ2-1, with TRBD2 as a possible D gene (6 bases). Germline CDR1 and CDR2: SGHRS and YFSETQ. Trimming removed 0 bases from V and 4 bases from J, with 14 bases in between. There are 16 residues in the CDR3. The CDR3 coding sequence is TGCGCCAGCAGCTTGGACTCCGGGGGAGTTTACAATGAGCAGTTCTTC. Amino acid sequence: CASSLDSGGVYNEQFF.

J is TRBJ1-1 and V is TRBV4-3; a weak D match, TRBD1 (6 bases). The germline V gene encodes CDR1 LGHNA and CDR2 YSLEER. The V end lost 1 base, the J end lost 0 bases, and 12 bases lay between the germline ends. This CDR3 region has 16 residues. The CDR3 loop reads CASSQGGGRLNTEAFF. Here the CDR3 DNA reads TGCGCCAGCAGCCAAGGGGGGGGCCGGTTGAACACTGAAGCTTTCTTT.

The rearrangement joins TRBV28 to TRBJ1-6; D gene uncertain. The CDR3 covers 13 residues. V lost 4 bases and J 5 bases, leaving 6 bases between the germline ends. Germline-derived CDR1 and CDR2 are MDHEN and SYDVKM. CDR3 sequence: CASSWENNSPLHF. The DNA of the CDR3 is TGTGCCAGCAGTTGGGAGAATAATTCACCCCTCCACTTT.

The rearrangement joins TRBV14 to TRBJ1-5; TRBD1 matches 7 bases. J was trimmed by 5 bases and V by 0 bases; bases with no gene match: 4. The CDR3 runs 15 residues. Germline-derived CDR1 and CDR2 are SGHDN and FVKESK. The DNA of the CDR3 is TGTGCCAGCAGCCAAGACGCAGGGGGAGATCAGCCCCAGCATTTT. This sequence encodes CASSQDAGGDQPQHF.

The chain recombines TRBV7-3 with TRBJ2-3, with D hard to call. The germline V and J ends were trimmed by 5 bases and 1 base, with 7 bases remaining between them. This CDR3 region has 13 residues. Per germline, CDR1 SGHTA and CDR2 FQGTGA. The CDR3: CASSSARTDTQYF. The CDR3 DNA follows: TGTGCCAGCAGCAGCGCCCGCACAGATACGCAGTATTTT.

This clone was detected only a few times. One end of the junction does not line up with germline, which may come from a read error. The chain has TRBV7-7 and TRBJ2-5; possible D gene TRBD2, 5 bases. In germline, CDR1 is SSHAT, CDR2 FNYEAQ (reference sequence). This CDR3 comprises 15 residues. The CDR3 DNA follows: TGTGCTAGCAGCCCAACCTACGGGAATTTAGAGACCCAGTACTTC. Residues: CASSPTYGNLETQYF.

In this sample, this clone turned up many times. The rearrangement links TRBV7-2 to TRBJ1-2; D is perhaps TRBD1 (6 bases). The V gene lost 2 bases and the J gene lost 3 bases, with 13 bases spanning the gap. The CDR3 has 15 amino acids. Germline CDR1 is SGHTA and CDR2 is FQGNSA. As DNA, the CDR3 is TGTGCCAGCAGCTTAAACTCGGGACAATACTATGGCTACACCTTC. This gives the protein CASSLNSGQYYGYTF.

The chain joins TRBV6-5 to TRBJ1-2; possibly TRBD1 for D (5 bases). CDR3 length equals 14 residues. Germline CDR1 reads MNHEY; CDR2 reads SVGAGI. Trimming took off 10 bases at V and 2 bases at J, with 17 bases between the two ends. The CDR3 DNA reads TGTGCCACCGGCGAATGGGGCAGCAACTATGGCTACACCTTC. It yields the protein CATGEWGSNYGYTF.

The chain uses TRBV2 and TRBJ1-2, with TRBD1 as a possible D gene (6 bases). Germline assignment: CDR1 SNHLY and CDR2 FYNNEI. The CDR3 length is 15 residues. The V and J ends lost 5 bases and 4 bases respectively, with 17 bases between them. The CDR3 sequence: CASSTIQGTGYGYTF. DNA for the CDR3: TGTGCCAGCAGTACCATACAGGGTACGGGCTATGGCTACACCTTC.

This chain links TRBV28 with TRBJ1-4; possible D gene TRBD1, 5 bases. The CDR3 covers 16 residues. Germline V lookup: CDR1 MDHEN, CDR2 SYDVKM. The V gene lost 6 bases and the J gene lost 2 bases, with 16 bases spanning the gap. The CDR3, as DNA: TGTGCCAGCAGGCCCGGGGGGTTAGGTACTAATGAAAAACTGTTTTTT. It codes for CASRPGGLGTNEKLFF.

The chain couples TRBV28 to TRBJ2-3; possibly TRBD2 for D (6 bases). Germline lookup yields CDR1 MDHEN and CDR2 SYDVKM. Trimming removed 2 bases from V and 3 bases from J, with 12 bases in between. The CDR3 has 15 residues. CDR3 sequence reads: CASSLIAGPTDTQYF. The CDR3 DNA reads as TGTGCCAGCAGTTTAATTGCGGGGCCGACAGATACGCAGTATTTT. Supplemented by reference TRBV28 and TRBJ2-3, the full variable domain reads DVKVTQSSRYLVKRTGEKVFLECVQDMDHENMFWYRQDPGLGLRLIYFSYDVKMKEKGDIPEGYSVSREKKERFSLILESASTNQTSMYLCASSLIAGPTDTQYFGPGTRLTVL.

This chain connects TRBV28 to TRBJ1-2; 10 bases are a match to TRBD1. This CDR3 is built from 15 residues. After removal of 5 bases from V and 2 bases from J, the junction contained 5 bases not matched to a gene. Germline V gene sequence: CDR1 MDHEN, CDR2 SYDVKM. The CDR3 region is CASSHRQGANYGYTF. The CDR3 nucleotides are TGTGCCAGCAGTCACCGACAGGGGGCGAACTATGGCTACACCTTC.

This chain connects TRBV28 to TRBJ1-3; possible D gene TRBD1, 5 bases. CDR3 length: 17 amino acids. Germline-derived CDR1 and CDR2 are MDHEN and SYDVKM. Trimming removed 4 bases from V and 4 bases from J, with 20 bases in between. This CDR3 is CASSSGGERLFGNTIYF. The CDR3 bases are TGTGCCAGCAGTTCCGGAGGGGAACGTCTCTTCGGAAACACCATATATTTT.

V usage is TRBV11-3 and J usage is TRBJ2-1; the D gene is possibly TRBD2 (6 bases). V gave up 1 base and J gave up 2 bases, with 12 bases separating them. Germline values: CDR1 SGHNT, CDR2 YENEEA. CDR3 length: 16 residues. The CDR3 loop is CASSLGGLQTYNEQFF. CDR3 DNA sequence: TGTGCCAGCAGCTTAGGGGGACTCCAAACCTACAATGAGCAGTTCTTC.

The rearrangement joins TRBV28 to TRBJ1-5, with TRBD1 as a possible D gene (5 bases). This CDR3 has 13 residues. Germline CDR1 is MDHEN and CDR2 is SYDVKM. The ends were cut back, 6 bases at V and 5 bases at J, with 11 bases in the middle. The CDR3 nucleotides are TGTGCCAGCAGCCCTTTCAGGGATCAGCCCCAGCATTTT. Translation: CASSPFRDQPQHF.